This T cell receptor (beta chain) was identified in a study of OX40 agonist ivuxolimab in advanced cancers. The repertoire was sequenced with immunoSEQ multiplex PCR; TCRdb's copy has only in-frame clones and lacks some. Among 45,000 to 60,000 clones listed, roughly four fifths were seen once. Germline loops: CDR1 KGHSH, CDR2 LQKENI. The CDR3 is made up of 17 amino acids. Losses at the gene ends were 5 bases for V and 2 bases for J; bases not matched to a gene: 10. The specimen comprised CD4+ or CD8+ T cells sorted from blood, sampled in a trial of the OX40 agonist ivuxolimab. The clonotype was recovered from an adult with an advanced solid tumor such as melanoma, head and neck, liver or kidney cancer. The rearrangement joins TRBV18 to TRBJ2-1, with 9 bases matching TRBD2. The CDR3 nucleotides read TGTGCCAGCTCAGCATCTGATAGCGGGGGACCCTACAATGAGCAGTTCTTC. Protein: CASSASDSGGPYNEQFF.